The source of this T cell receptor beta chain is a study of CDR3 diversity in severe acne. MiXCR, applied by TCRdb to the PCR reads, yields one record per CDR3 protein. The repertoire holds around 91,000 distinct CDR3 sequences, around 49% seen once, with roughly an eighth in the top ten. V lost 5 bases, J lost 1 base, and 3 bases stayed unmatched. Germline V CDR1 and CDR2: KGHDR, SFDVKD. CDR3 size: 14 residues. This clonotype was counted ten times or more. The rearrangement links TRBV24-1 to TRBJ2-7; 8 positions agree with TRBD2. The sequenced material came from blood. This TCR was recovered from a male donor in good health, without acne. The CDR3 region has the DNA TGTGCCACCAGTGGAACTAGCGGATCCTACGAGCAGTACTTC. This sequence encodes CATSGTSGSYEQYF.